This T cell receptor (beta chain) was profiled in a study of breast tumors, draining lymph nodes, adjacent tissues. This clonotype was recorded at least ten times. Antigen: not known. Breast cancer patients provided tissue from their axillary draining lymph nodes. TCRdb reprocessed the multiplex PCR reads with MiXCR, giving one entry per CDR3 protein. The sample shows under 150,000 distinct CDR3 sequences, just under 20% of them seen only once. Whole-study findings and limits: Tumors had less TCR diversity than lymph nodes, more than nontumor tissue. The data were judged consistent with most tumor T cells coming from lymph node and expanding in tumor. Data only fit, rather than demonstrated, lymph node origin of most tumor T cells.

Germline V gene sequence: CDR1 SGHVS, CDR2 FNYEAQ. This CDR3 is built from 17 residues. Trimming took off 1 base at V and 2 bases at J, with 14 bases between the two ends. J is TRBJ2-2 and V is TRBV7-6; TRBD2 might be the D (6 bases). The clonotype comes from a female donor with breast cancer. Some clones in this sample may be carry-over from other donors' samples. Material for sequencing was axillary lymph node tissue. CDR3 residues: CASSLGGGKYNTGELFF. Here the CDR3 DNA reads TGTGCCAGCAGCTTAGGGGGCGGGAAATACAACACCGGGGAGCTGTTTTTT.